One and the same sample provided the 10 T cell receptor beta chains below, sequenced in a study of stem cell transplantation in POMP-related autoinflammatory disease. Sequencing was performed with immunoSEQ multiplex PCR; in TCRdb, only in-frame clones are kept and a portion is missing. The data contain approximately 30,000 clones, about 86% of them singletons. The sequencing used CD4+ T cells from PBMCs, collected before stem cell transplantation. All receptors derive from a human donor with POMP-related autoinflammation and immune dysregulation (PRAID).

This chain uses TRBV27 with TRBJ2-7; TRBD2 aligns across 14 bases. CDR1 is MNHEY, CDR2 SMNVEV, per germline (reference sequence). V was clipped by 8 bases and J by 0 bases; unmatched bases: 6. This CDR3 is built from 16 residues. CDR3 protein: CASRLAGGIPSYEQYF. DNA of the CDR3: TGTGCCAGCCGACTAGCGGGGGGGATTCCCTCCTACGAGCAGTACTTC.

The chain carries TRBV4-1 and TRBJ2-1, with D perhaps matching TRBD2 (5 bases). This CDR3 has 16 amino acids. CDR1 is MGHRA, CDR2 YSYEKL, per germline. Trimming shortened V by 2 bases and J by 4 bases, and 15 bases separated the two germline ends. The CDR3 DNA reads as TGCGCCAGCAGCCAAAATCCCGGGATTACTTACAATGAGCAGTTCTTC. It is translated as CASSQNPGITYNEQFF.

This clone has just a few counts. The V and J genes are TRBV28 and TRBJ1-5; no reliable D call. The V end was cut by 1 base, the J end by 7 bases, with 11 bases between. From germline, CDR1 is MDHEN and CDR2 SYDVKM. CDR3 length equals 14 residues. Written as DNA, the CDR3 is TGTGCCAGCAGTTTATACGGAGGCCCCCAGCCCCAGCATTTT. Its translation is CASSLYGGPQPQHF.

V gene TRBV18 combines with J gene TRBJ2-3; D gene unclear. Germline loops: CDR1 KGHSH, CDR2 LQKENI. V lost 0 bases and J lost 2, with 3 bases in between. This CDR3 has 13 amino acids. The CDR3 spells CASSPPLTDTQYF. CDR3 in DNA: TGTGCCAGCTCACCACCTCTCACAGATACGCAGTATTTT.

The chain combines TRBV18 with TRBJ2-1, with D perhaps matching TRBD2 (6 bases). Trimming shortened V by 3 bases and J by 12 bases, and 18 bases separated the two germline ends. Looked up from germline, CDR1 is KGHSH and CDR2 is LQKENI. This CDR3 contains 14 residues. The CDR3 nucleotides read TGTGCCAGCTCACCTCTGGGGACTGCCCAATGGCAGTTCTTC. Its translation is CASSPLGTAQWQFF.

This clone came up once. The CDR3 is CASSLARGTWETQYF. CDR3 DNA sequence: TGTGCCAGCAGCTTAGCGCGAGGGACTTGGGAGACCCAGTACTTC. The gene calls are TRBV7-9 and TRBJ2-5, with D perhaps TRBD2 (6 bases). Germline CDR1 is SEHNR and CDR2 is FQNEAQ (reference sequence). V lost 0 bases and J 5 bases, leaving 13 bases between the germline ends. The CDR3 length is 15 residues.

The rearrangement uses TRBV14 and TRBJ2-3, with 7 nucleotides matching TRBD1. V lost 0 bases to trimming and J lost 9 bases; unmatched junction nucleotides: 6. The germline gives CDR1 SGHDN, CDR2 FVKESK. The CDR3 runs to 14 residues. The CDR3 coding sequence is TGTGCCAGCAGCCAAGATAGGGGGCAGGAAACGCAGTATTTT. It specifies CASSQDRGQETQYF.

The chain joins TRBV28 to TRBJ2-2, with 7 bases fitting TRBD1. CDR1 is MDHEN, CDR2 SYDVKM, per germline. The CDR3 loop spans 16 amino acids. V was pared by 6 bases and J by 7 bases, with 14 bases of the junction left unmatched. CDR3 nucleotide sequence: TGTGCCAGCAGCCTACAGCCAGGGGGATGGGGCGGGGAGCTGTTTTTT. It yields the protein CASSLQPGGWGGELFF.

A single count supports this clone. V gene TRBV11-2 combines with J gene TRBJ1-2; D remains ambiguous. Germline V gene lookup returns CDR1 SGHAT and CDR2 FQNNGV. V dropped 5 bases and J dropped 4 bases, with 14 bases sitting between them. This CDR3 region has 14 residues. CDR3 region: CASSPIGKVYGYTF. For the CDR3, the DNA is TGTGCCAGCAGCCCAATAGGGAAAGTCTATGGCTACACCTTC.

The J gene is TRBJ1-2, the V gene TRBV6-1; no firm D call. This CDR3 region has 13 residues. Trimming cost V 6 bases and J 6 bases, with 14 bases left between them. CDR1 and CDR2 (germline): MNHNS, SASEGT. CDR3 nucleotide sequence: TGTGCCAGCAGGACCCCTGGGCAGGATGGCTACACCTTC. It translates to CASRTPGQDGYTF.